These T cell receptor beta chains were read from a single sample in a study of blood T cell repertoires in COVID-19. Clones were read by immunoSEQ multiplex PCR, and TCRdb kept only the in-frame ones, dropping some. Here the sample spans a few hundred thousand clones, more than 75% being singletons. Sequences were obtained from PBMCs or T cells enriched from blood (not recorded which). All receptors derive from a man in his forties or fifties in a cohort exposed to, infected with or recovered from COVID-19 (not recorded which). Each CDR3 is given without its conserved first and last residue.

j_call,v_call,cdr3_aa
TRBJ1-5,TRBV15,ATSSTGTQPQH
TRBJ2-5,TRBV6-5,ASSSRTSGRGETQY
TRBJ2-7,TRBV7-9,ASSLSRSPQNEQY
TRBJ2-2,TRBV6-5,ASCTTGDTGELF
TRBJ2-3,TRBV5-1,ASSAGTIDTQY
TRBJ2-7,TRBV9,ASSVAPGTSVSYEQY
TRBJ1-4,TRBV6-1,ASSEGTVNEKLF
TRBJ1-2,TRBV5-1,ASSPGPLDGYT
TRBJ1-1,TRBV5-1,ASSLQGAEAF
TRBJ2-3,TRBV5-1,ASSIGPGLETDTQY
TRBJ2-1,TRBV5-1,ASSRTSGMFSYNEQF
TRBJ2-1,TRBV6-2/TRBV6-3,ASSKGQGVPYNEQF
TRBJ2-2,TRBV10-3,AIKPGTLTGELF
TRBJ2-7,TRBV7-8,ASSSSGTYEQY
TRBJ2-7,TRBV4-1,ASSQAVTSGSKHEQY